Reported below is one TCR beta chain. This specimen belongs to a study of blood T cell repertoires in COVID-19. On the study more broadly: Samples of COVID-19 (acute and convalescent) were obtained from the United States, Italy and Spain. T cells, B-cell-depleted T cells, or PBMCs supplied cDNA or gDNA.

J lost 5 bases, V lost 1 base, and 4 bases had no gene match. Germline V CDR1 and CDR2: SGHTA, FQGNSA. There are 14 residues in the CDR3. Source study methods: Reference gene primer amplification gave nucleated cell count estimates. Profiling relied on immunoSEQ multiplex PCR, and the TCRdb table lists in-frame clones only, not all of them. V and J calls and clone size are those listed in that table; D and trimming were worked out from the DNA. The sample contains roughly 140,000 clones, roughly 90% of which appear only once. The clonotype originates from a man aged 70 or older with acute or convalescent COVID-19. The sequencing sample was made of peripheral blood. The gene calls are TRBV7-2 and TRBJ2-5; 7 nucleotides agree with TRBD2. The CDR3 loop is CASSLGLGGETQYF. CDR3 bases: TGTGCCAGCAGCTTAGGGCTGGGGGGGGAGACCCAGTACTTC.